This is a list of T cell receptor beta chains from one sample in a study of OX40 agonist ivuxolimab in advanced cancers. Method: immunoSEQ multiplex PCR; TCRdb's copy keeps in-frame clones and lacks some. Among 60,000 to 85,000 clones listed, over 70% were seen once. The sample here was CD4+ or CD8+ T cells sorted from blood, taken in a trial of the OX40 agonist ivuxolimab. The receptors here all came from an adult with an advanced solid tumor such as melanoma, head and neck, liver or kidney cancer. Each CDR3 is given with its conserved first and last residue. A D gene is named only where the DNA matches it firmly. A row's size may be missing; if present it is once, few, many or a size class.

d_gene,v_gene,abundance,j_gene,CDR3nt,CDR3aa
TRBD1,TRBV18,.,TRBJ2-3,TGTGCCAGCTCACCGGACAGGAGCACAGATACGCAGTATTTT,CASSPDRSTDTQYF
.,TRBV6-5,once,TRBJ2-1,TGTGCCAGCAGTTCCCAGAGCGCGACCAATGAGCAGTTCTTC,CASSSQSATNEQFF
.,TRBV5-5,once,TRBJ1-1,TGTGCCAGCAGCTTGGTAGGGGTTCAGAACACTGAAGCTTTCTTT,CASSLVGVQNTEAFF
.,TRBV30,.,TRBJ1-5,TGTGCCTGGAGTTCGGGGTATGATCAGCCCCAGCATTTT,CAWSSGYDQPQHF
.,TRBV4-2,.,TRBJ1-1,TGTGCCAGCAGCCAAGAGACCCGCACTGAAGCTTTCTTT,CASSQETRTEAFF
.,TRBV7-9,.,TRBJ1-1,TGTGCCAGCAGCAGGACTCGCTCTGACACTGAAGCTTTCTTT,CASSRTRSDTEAFF
.,TRBV25-1,.,TRBJ2-7,TGTGCCAGCAGTGCGGCTAGCCGAGAGCAGTACTTC,CASSAASREQYF
.,TRBV6-5,.,TRBJ2-3,TGTGCCAGCAGTTACCAGGGCCCAGATACGCAGTATTTT,CASSYQGPDTQYF
.,TRBV21-1,.,TRBJ1-1,TGTGCCAGCGCGGGGGGGGCACGGGTAGTGAACACTGAAGCTTTCTTT,CASAGGARVVNTEAFF
.,TRBV2,.,TRBJ1-2,TGTGCCAGCAGTGAAGCTCCAGGAGGCATCTATGGCTACACCTTC,CASSEAPGGIYGYTF
.,TRBV10-1,.,TRBJ2-2,TGCGCCAGCAGTGAGTCCGACAAGAACACCGGGGAGCTGTTTTTT,CASSESDKNTGELFF
.,TRBV28,.,TRBJ2-5,TGTGCCAGCAGTTTTGTGTTGGTAGGAGGGAGTCCGCGGGAGACCCAGTACTTC,CASSFVLVGGSPRETQYF
.,TRBV19,once,TRBJ1-1,TGTGCCAGTAGGGGGAATGTGGGGGACACTGAAGCTTTCTTT,CASRGNVGDTEAFF
.,TRBV7-3,.,TRBJ2-1,TGTGCCAGCAGCTTACATGGGGCCGCGAGCTCCTACAATGAGCAGTTCTTC,CASSLHGAASSYNEQFF
.,TRBV7-2,.,TRBJ2-3,TGTGCCAGCAGCTTATCACGTGTTAGCACAGATACGCAGTATTTT,CASSLSRVSTDTQYF
TRBD1,TRBV6-6,.,TRBJ2-7,TGTGCCAGCAGTGGCGACAGGGGGAACGTTTACGAGCAGTACTTC,CASSGDRGNVYEQYF
.,TRBV11-2,.,TRBJ2-1,TGTGCCAGCAGCTTAGGGTTGGAGGATGAGCAGTTCTTC,CASSLGLEDEQFF
.,TRBV7-9,.,TRBJ1-5,TGTGCCAGCAGCCTACAGGGAAATCAGCCCCAGCATTTT,CASSLQGNQPQHF
.,TRBV6-6,.,TRBJ1-6,TGTGCCAGCAGTTACGCGGACACGCTTAATTCACCCCTCCACTTT,CASSYADTLNSPLHF
.,TRBV4-1,.,TRBJ1-5,TGCGCCAGCAGCCATCACCCGACCGGGAACAGCAATCAGCCCCAGCATTTT,CASSHHPTGNSNQPQHF
.,TRBV5-1,.,TRBJ1-3,TGCGCCAGCAGCTTGAACAGTGGAAACACCATATATTTT,CASSLNSGNTIYF
TRBD1,TRBV27,.,TRBJ1-1,TGTGCCAGCAGGAGACAGGGGGTAACTGAAGCTTTCTTT,CASRRQGVTEAFF
TRBD1,TRBV4-1,once,TRBJ1-2,TGCGCCAGCAGCCGAACTCAGGAAGGGGGCGCGGTAGGTGGCTACACCTTC,CASSRTQEGGAVGGYTF
.,TRBV7-8,once,TRBJ2-1,TGTGCCAGCAGCTTAGTGGCGGGATGGAGCTACAATGAGCAGTTCTTC,CASSLVAGWSYNEQFF